The sequence of this TCR beta chain was determined in a study of molecular identifiers for immune sequencing clone quantification. The CDR3 consists of 13 residues. Trimming took off 2 bases at V and 5 bases at J, with 9 bases between the two ends. Germline V gives CDR1 PRHDT, CDR2 FYEKMQ (reference sequence). Naive CD8 T cells were FACS-sorted by CD8+CD4-CCR7+CD45RA+ markers. TCRdb re-called the PCR reads with MiXCR, one entry per CDR3 protein. The sample shows approximately 590,000 distinct CDR3 sequences, about 25% of them seen only once. General study results and limits: Molecules of identical TCR sharing a barcode could underestimate highly expanded clone sizes.

At least ten counts were recorded for this clonotype. The antigen is undetermined. This sequence joins TRBV13 and TRBJ1-1, with D possibly TRBD1 on 5 matching bases. The sequence was collected from a human donor in good health. Some libraries in this study had Jurkat cell RNA spiked in. Sequenced input: naive CD8+ T cells from blood, with Jurkat cell RNA spiked in. Subset noted: FACS-sorted CD8+CD4-CCR7+CD45RA+ naive T cells. The CDR3 is CASSLFRGTEAFF. CDR3 in DNA: TGTGCCAGCAGCTTATTTCGGGGGACTGAAGCTTTCTTT.